This T cell receptor (beta chain) was identified in a study of blood T cell repertoires in COVID-19. Study-wide context: There were acute and convalescent COVID-19 samples, and they came from the United States, Italy and Spain.

The germline CDR1 and CDR2 sequences are MNHNS and SASEGT. Trimming left V 2 bases short and J 0 bases short, with 13 bases between. This CDR3 contains 16 residues. Per the original methods: Reference gene primers were amplified, and this amplification served to estimate nucleated cell counts. Method: immunoSEQ multiplex PCR; TCRdb's copy keeps in-frame clones and lacks some. V and J calls and clone size are copied from that table; D and trimming were computed from the DNA. The profile shows about 220,000 clones, 84% of them singletons. The V call is TRBV6-1, the J call TRBJ2-5, with D possibly matching TRBD1 (7 bases). The specimen sequenced was peripheral blood. The receptor was derived from a woman aged 60-75 years with acute or convalescent COVID-19. CDR3 nucleotides: TGTGCCAGCAGTGAACAGGCAGGGGGGTACCAAGAGACCCAGTACTTC. It yields the protein CASSEQAGGYQETQYF.